These 30 T cell receptor beta chains came from one sample sequenced in a study of beta chain features in type 1 diabetes. The study's findings and limits: Type 1 diabetes patients showed a moderate but significant shortening of TCRB CDR3s in all four CD4+ subsets.

Every bit of the isolated RNA underwent reverse transcription, so sequencing read expressed TCRB transcripts. Repertoires were generated with immunoSEQ multiplex PCR, while TCRdb's copy carries only in-frame clones and drops some. The table has approximately 600,000 clones, around 12% seen once; the top ten hold roughly 0.12%. Their antigens are not known. Sequences were obtained from naive CD4+ T cells from blood. Receptors were obtained from a man between 25 and 39 years old with type 1 diabetes.

This clone showed up just a few times. The gene calls are TRBV11-3 and TRBJ1-1; 9 bases align to TRBD1. The CDR3 has 15 residues. Germline V gene data show CDR1 as SGHNT and CDR2 as YENEEA. J lost 2 bases, V lost 3 bases, and 4 bases had no gene match. The CDR3 protein is CASSFRDRANTEAFF. For the CDR3, the DNA is TGTGCCAGCAGCTTTCGGGACAGGGCTAACACTGAAGCTTTCTTT.

The chain links TRBV14 to TRBJ2-5; D remains unclear. The CDR3 loop spans 13 amino acids. V shed 0 bases and J shed 7 bases, with 9 bases lying between them. The V gene's germline CDR1 is SGHDN and CDR2 FVKESK. The CDR3 DNA is TGTGCCAGCAGCCAAGATAGGTCGGGGACCCAGTACTTC. This codes for CASSQDRSGTQYF.

The sample holds one count of this clone. This chain uses TRBV18 with TRBJ2-2, with D perhaps given as TRBD1 or TRBD2 (6 bases each). CDR1 and CDR2 (germline): KGHSH, LQKENI. Trimming removed 3 bases from V and 0 bases from J, with 11 bases in between. This CDR3 contains 16 residues. This CDR3 is CASSPLEGANTGELFF. The CDR3 region has the DNA TGTGCCAGCTCACCGTTGGAGGGGGCGAACACCGGGGAGCTGTTTTTT.

The chain employs TRBV30 and TRBJ2-5, with 8 bases identical to TRBD2. V shed 2 bases, J shed 5 bases, and the junction held 7 bases outside the gene matches. This CDR3 spans 14 amino acids. The germline V gene encodes CDR1 GTSNPN and CDR2 SVGIG (reference sequence). CDR3 nucleotide sequence: TGTGCCTGGAGTCCCGGGACTAGTCAGGAGACCCAGTACTTC. This gives the protein CAWSPGTSQETQYF.

The table lists this clone with a few counts. The V call is TRBV18, the J call TRBJ1-2, with 10 bases lining up with TRBD1. The CDR3 has 15 amino acids. Trimming removed 3 bases from V and 5 bases from J; junction bases left unmatched: 6. The germline gives CDR1 KGHSH, CDR2 LQKENI. The CDR3 DNA reads TGTGCCAGCTCACCCTCGACAGGGGGCGAATATGGCTACACCTTC. It specifies CASSPSTGGEYGYTF.

This chain connects TRBV7-2 to TRBJ2-7; D might be TRBD2 (7 bases). The CDR3 sequence is 13 residues long. V was clipped by 5 bases and J by 4 bases, with 12 bases between them. Germline CDR1 and CDR2: SGHTA and FQGNSA. The CDR3 spells CASSMGGHYEQYF. As DNA, the CDR3 is TGTGCCAGCAGCATGGGGGGGCATTACGAGCAGTACTTC.

This clone was counted a few times. The gene calls are TRBV5-4 and TRBJ1-2; TRBD1 is a possible D gene (5 bases). Looked up from germline, CDR1 is SGHNT and CDR2 is YYREEE (reference sequence). V gave up 4 bases and J gave up 0 bases, with 7 bases separating them. This CDR3 is 13 amino acids long. The CDR3 here is CASSKQANYGYTF. The CDR3, as DNA: TGTGCCAGCAGCAAACAGGCTAACTATGGCTACACCTTC.

This chain's CDR3 is CASSVAGMNTEAFF. CDR3 DNA sequence: TGTGCCAGCTCAGTGGCAGGGATGAACACTGAAGCTTTCTTT. V and J are TRBV18 and TRBJ1-1, with D possibly TRBD1 on 5 matching bases. Looked up from germline, CDR1 is KGHSH and CDR2 is LQKENI. The V end lost 5 bases, the J end lost 0 bases, and 10 bases lay between the germline ends. This CDR3 is built from 14 residues.

This chain joins TRBV5-1 and TRBJ2-1; D not certain. The CDR3 totals 17 residues. The germline V gene has CDR1 SGHRS and CDR2 YFSETQ. Deletions cut 0 bases from V and 0 bases from J, with 13 bases between. Written as DNA, the CDR3 is TGCGCCAGCAGCTTGGATGGGGTTCTGAGCTCCTACAATGAGCAGTTCTTC. Residues: CASSLDGVLSSYNEQFF.

This clone was observed a handful of times. The chain links TRBV28 to TRBJ1-3; D is ambiguous. Trimming took 5 bases from V and 4 from J, leaving 9 bases between them. In germline, CDR1 is MDHEN, CDR2 SYDVKM. The CDR3 sequence is 13 residues long. DNA of the CDR3: TGTGCCAGCAGTCTTCGAGGGGGAAACACCATATATTTT. This sequence encodes CASSLRGGNTIYF.

The V and J genes are TRBV19 and TRBJ1-5; 8 bases fit TRBD1. Trimming took 7 bases from V and 2 from J; bases not matched to a gene: 7. In germline, CDR1 is LNHDA, CDR2 SQIVND (reference sequence). CDR3 size: 15 residues. The CDR3 here is CASTQTGEGNQPQHF. CDR3 nucleotides: TGTGCCAGTACCCAGACAGGGGAGGGCAATCAGCCCCAGCATTTT.

The chain combines TRBV4-3 with TRBJ1-6; D may be TRBD1 (6 bases). Germline loops: CDR1 LGHNA, CDR2 YSLEER. The V and J ends lost 0 bases and 14 bases respectively, with 23 bases between them. The CDR3 has 17 residues. The CDR3 spells CASSQDGRTAASGALHF. The CDR3 DNA follows: TGCGCCAGCAGCCAAGATGGGAGGACAGCCGCCTCAGGGGCCCTCCACTTT.

This rearrangement joins TRBV6-1 to TRBJ1-5, with D possibly matching TRBD1 (5 bases). V gave up 1 base and J gave up 7 bases, with 11 bases separating them. The germline V gene encodes CDR1 MNHNS and CDR2 SASEGT. This CDR3 is built from 14 residues. DNA of the CDR3: TGTGCCAGCAGTGAAGGACGTCAGGGACAGCCCCAGCATTTT. The encoded protein is CASSEGRQGQPQHF.

The V call is TRBV7-8, the J call TRBJ1-2; D ambiguous. Germline loops: CDR1 SGHVS, CDR2 FQNEAQ. There are 15 residues in the CDR3. Trimming took 0 bases from V and 2 from J, leaving 10 bases between them. For the CDR3, the DNA is TGTGCCAGCAGCTTAGCTGCCCAGGAGAACTATGGCTACACCTTC. Translating gives CASSLAAQENYGYTF. Complete variable domain (other parts from reference TRBV7-8 and TRBJ1-2): GAGVSQSPRYKVAKRGQDVALRCDPISGHVSLFWYQQALGQGPEFLTYFQNEAQLDKSGLPSDRFFAERPEGSVSTLKIQRTQQEDSAVYLCASSLAAQENYGYTFGSGTRLTVV.

A few counts support this clone. The same CDR3 arises from other DNA sequences in this sample as well. This sequence joins TRBV20-1 and TRBJ1-6; D call uncertain. CDR3 length: 11 amino acids. CDR1 and CDR2 from the germline V gene are DFQATT and SNEGSKA (reference sequence). V was shortened by 5 bases and J by 7 bases, with 6 bases between the two germline ends. CDR3 protein: CSAGGNSPLHF. In DNA form, the CDR3 reads TGCAGTGCTGGAGGAAATTCACCCCTCCACTTT.

The sample holds a few counts of this clone. The chain links TRBV30 to TRBJ2-5; 8 nucleotides agree with TRBD2. The CDR3 totals 10 residues. J lost 7 bases, V lost 5 bases, and 0 bases had no gene match. Germline V CDR1 and CDR2: GTSNPN, SVGIG (reference sequence). The CDR3 region is CAWAGGTQYF. The CDR3 bases are TGTGCCTGGGCGGGGGGGACCCAGTACTTC.

This clone was seen more than once but under ten times. The chain couples TRBV6-1 to TRBJ2-7; 9 bases agree with TRBD1. J lost 3 bases, V lost 7 bases, and 4 bases had no gene match. Germline loops: CDR1 MNHNS, CDR2 SASEGT. The length of the CDR3 is 13 residues. The CDR3 loop reads CASNDRGYYEQYF. In DNA, the CDR3 is TGTGCCAGCAACGACAGGGGGTACTACGAGCAGTACTTC.

This clone turned up a few times. V is TRBV29-1 and J is TRBJ2-3, with D tentatively TRBD1 (5 bases). Trimming took 5 bases from V and 2 from J, leaving 14 bases between them. This CDR3 contains 14 residues. The germline V gene has CDR1 SQVTM and CDR2 ANQGSEA. CDR3 nucleotides: TGCAGCGTTTCCCAGTTGGACAACACAGATACGCAGTATTTT. It yields the protein CSVSQLDNTDTQYF.

This clone was recorded a few times. The V gene is TRBV28, the J gene TRBJ2-1, with 8 bases aligning to TRBD2. Germline assignment: CDR1 MDHEN and CDR2 SYDVKM. CDR3 length: 15 amino acids. J was trimmed by 2 bases and V by 6 bases; bases with no gene match: 6. The CDR3 nucleotides read TGTGCCAGCAGCTCTGCGGGGGGTCCCTACAATGAGCAGTTCTTC. It yields the protein CASSSAGGPYNEQFF.

The chain employs TRBV29-1 and TRBJ1-2; a possible D gene is TRBD1 (5 bases). Looked up from germline, CDR1 is SQVTM and CDR2 is ANQGSEA. V was cut by 3 bases and J by 2 bases, with 16 bases left in between. The CDR3 loop spans 15 amino acids. The CDR3 coding sequence is TGCAGCGTTGATCTCGGGATTGACAGAAACTATGGCTACACCTTC. Translated, it gives CSVDLGIDRNYGYTF.

The chain is built from TRBV9 and TRBJ1-2; the D gene is possibly TRBD1 (6 bases). The CDR3 sequence is 14 residues long. V was cut by 0 bases and J by 4 bases, with 10 bases left in between. Germline lookup yields CDR1 SGDLS and CDR2 YYNGEE. The CDR3 sequence: CASSVGSGVYGYTF. Written as DNA, the CDR3 is TGTGCCAGCAGCGTAGGATCAGGGGTCTATGGCTACACCTTC. The complete variable domain, with remaining parts taken from reference TRBV9 and TRBJ1-2, reads DSGVTQTPKHLITATGQRVTLRCSPRSGDLSVYWYQQSLDQGLQFLIQYYNGEERAKGNILERFSAQQFPDLHSELNLSSLELGDSALYFCASSVGSGVYGYTFGSGTRLTVV.

V and J are TRBV29-1 and TRBJ2-7; 7 nucleotides agree with TRBD1. Looked up from germline, CDR1 is SQVTM and CDR2 is ANQGSEA. Losses at the gene ends were 4 bases for V and 4 bases for J; bases not matched to a gene: 7. The CDR3 consists of 13 residues. CDR3 nucleotide sequence: TGCAGCGTTGTGGGGACAGAACTTTACGAGCAGTACTTC. This encodes CSVVGTELYEQYF.

This chain connects TRBV14 to TRBJ1-2; tentative D call: TRBD1 (6 bases). The CDR3 runs to 15 residues. Per germline, CDR1 SGHDN and CDR2 FVKESK. V was clipped by 1 base and J by 4 bases, with 13 bases between them. The CDR3 DNA reads TGTGCCAGCAGCCAAGTCGGGAGCAGGGGCTATGGCTACACCTTC. It codes for CASSQVGSRGYGYTF.

This clone was counted a few times. This chain joins TRBV5-6 and TRBJ2-7; TRBD1 might be the D (5 bases). V shed 4 bases and J shed 6 bases, with 20 bases lying between them. Germline CDR1 reads SGHDT; CDR2 reads YYEEEE. The CDR3 loop spans 15 amino acids. The CDR3 region has the DNA TGTGCCAGCAGCCTGATGAGTCCCGGAAGGGGCGAGCAGTACTTC. It translates to CASSLMSPGRGEQYF.

This clone occurred a few times. The chain joins TRBV23-1 to TRBJ2-2; a possible D gene is TRBD1 (7 bases). TRBV23-1 belongs to the ORF category, with a function that is uncertain. The V end was cut by 1 base, the J end by 5 bases, with 14 bases between. The length of the CDR3 is 16 residues. In DNA form, the CDR3 reads TGCGCCAGCAGTCAATATCGCCAGGGGGGAACCGGGGAGCTGTTTTTT. Residues: CASSQYRQGGTGELFF.

This clone occurred a few times. The chain is built from TRBV9 and TRBJ1-2; possible D gene TRBD1, 5 bases. Between the trimmed V and J ends, which lost 0 bases and 6 bases, there was a span of 15 bases. CDR1 and CDR2 (germline): SGDLS, YYNGEE. The CDR3 is made up of 15 amino acids. CDR3 protein: CASSVAEGPLHGYTF. The CDR3, as DNA: TGTGCCAGCAGCGTAGCCGAGGGGCCACTCCATGGCTACACCTTC.

V and J are TRBV2 and TRBJ2-7; TRBD1 agrees at 7 bases. Germline V gene sequence: CDR1 SNHLY, CDR2 FYNNEI. Trimming at V came to 5 bases and at J to 13 bases, leaving 11 bases not matched to a gene. The CDR3 sequence is 12 residues long. This chain's CDR3 is CASSQSVTGAYF. The CDR3 DNA reads as TGTGCCAGCAGTCAATCCGTTACAGGGGCTTACTTC.

This chain's CDR3 is CASTFLRGVGYTF. DNA of the CDR3: TGTGCCAGCACCTTCCTTCGGGGGGTGGGCTACACCTTC. The chain joins TRBV28 to TRBJ1-2, with a tentative D call TRBD1 (5 bases). This CDR3 spans 13 amino acids. Germline CDR1 is MDHEN and CDR2 is SYDVKM. Between the trimmed V and J ends, which lost 7 bases and 8 bases, there was a span of 17 bases.

The sample holds a few counts of this clone. V is TRBV9 and J is TRBJ2-7; 8 bases are a match to TRBD1. The germline CDR1 and CDR2 sequences are SGDLS and YYNGEE. J gave up 6 bases and V 5 bases, and 7 bases lay outside the gene matches. The CDR3 has 13 residues. The CDR3 spells CASSSETGVEQYF. CDR3 nucleotide sequence: TGTGCCAGCAGTTCGGAGACAGGGGTCGAGCAGTACTTC.

This clone was seen a few times. A read error may account for a junction end that differs from germline. V and J are TRBV7-7 and TRBJ2-3; D is possibly TRBD1 or TRBD2 (6 bases each). The CDR3 totals 15 residues. Germline CDR1 and CDR2: SSHAT and FNYEAQ (reference sequence). The CDR3 protein is CASSRNGGPVDTQYF. The CDR3 DNA follows: TGTGCTAGCAGCCGAAATGGGGGGCCGGTAGATACGCAGTATTTT.